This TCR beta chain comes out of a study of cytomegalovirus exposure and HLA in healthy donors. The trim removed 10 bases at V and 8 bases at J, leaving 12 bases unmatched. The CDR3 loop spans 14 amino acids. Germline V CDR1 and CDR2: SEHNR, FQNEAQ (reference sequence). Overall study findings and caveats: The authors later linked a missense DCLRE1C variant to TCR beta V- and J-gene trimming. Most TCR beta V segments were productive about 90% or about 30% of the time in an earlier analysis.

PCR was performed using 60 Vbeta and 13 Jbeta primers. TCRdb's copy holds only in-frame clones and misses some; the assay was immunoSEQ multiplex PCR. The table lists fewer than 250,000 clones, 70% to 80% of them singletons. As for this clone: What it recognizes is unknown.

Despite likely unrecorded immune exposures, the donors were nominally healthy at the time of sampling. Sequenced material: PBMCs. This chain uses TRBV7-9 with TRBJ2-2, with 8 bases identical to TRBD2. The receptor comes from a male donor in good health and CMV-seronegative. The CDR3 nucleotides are TGTGCCACCCTGACTAGCGACTCCCTGGGGGAGCTGTTTTTT. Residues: CATLTSDSLGELFF. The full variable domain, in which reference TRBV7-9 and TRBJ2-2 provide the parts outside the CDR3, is DTGVSQNPRHKITKRGQNVTFRCDPISEHNRLYWYRQTLGQGPEFLTYFQNEAQLEKSRLLSDRFSAERPKGSFSTLEIQRTEQGDSAMYLCATLTSDSLGELFFGEGSRLTVL.